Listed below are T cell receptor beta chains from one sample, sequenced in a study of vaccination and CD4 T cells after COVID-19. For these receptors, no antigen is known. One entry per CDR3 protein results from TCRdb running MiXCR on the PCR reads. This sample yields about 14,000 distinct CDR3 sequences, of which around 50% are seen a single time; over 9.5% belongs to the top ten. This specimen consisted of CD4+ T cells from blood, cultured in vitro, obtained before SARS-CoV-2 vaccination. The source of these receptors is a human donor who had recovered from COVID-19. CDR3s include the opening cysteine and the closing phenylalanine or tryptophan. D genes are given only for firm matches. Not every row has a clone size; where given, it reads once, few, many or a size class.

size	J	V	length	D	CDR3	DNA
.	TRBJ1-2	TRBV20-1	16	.	CSARDWLGAGDYGYTF	TGCAGTGCTAGAGATTGGTTGGGGGCAGGGGACTATGGCTACACCTTC
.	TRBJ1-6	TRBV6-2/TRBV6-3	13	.	CASSPDSNSPLHF	TGTGCCAGCAGTCCGGACAGTAATTCACCCCTCCACTTT
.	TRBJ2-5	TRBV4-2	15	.	CASSQVQGVGETQYF	TGTGCCAGCAGCCAAGTCCAGGGCGTTGGGGAGACCCAGTACTTC
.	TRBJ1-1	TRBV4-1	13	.	CASSQVIGAEAFF	TGCGCCAGCAGCCAAGTAATAGGCGCTGAAGCTTTCTTT
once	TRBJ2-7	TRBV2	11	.	CASSEYYEQYF	TGTGCCAGCAGTGAATACTACGAGCAGTACTTC
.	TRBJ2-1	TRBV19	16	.	CASSNYRSSPYNEQFF	TGTGCCAGTAGTAACTACAGGTCTTCTCCCTACAATGAGCAGTTCTTC
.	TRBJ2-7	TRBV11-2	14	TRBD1	CASSSGQGLYEQYF	TGTGCCAGCAGCTCCGGACAGGGACTCTACGAGCAGTACTTC
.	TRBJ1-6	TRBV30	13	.	CAWRKQGISPLHF	TGTGCCTGGAGAAAACAGGGTATCTCACCCCTCCACTTT
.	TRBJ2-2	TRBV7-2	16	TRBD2	CASSFEAGVSPGELFF	TGTGCCAGCAGCTTCGAAGCGGGAGTAAGTCCCGGGGAGCTGTTTTTT
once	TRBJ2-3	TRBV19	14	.	CASSIGTTPDTQYF	TGTGCCAGTAGTATAGGGACGACCCCAGATACGCAGTATTTT
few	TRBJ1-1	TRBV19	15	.	CASSILRGLDTEAFF	TGTGCCAGTAGTATTCTTAGGGGTTTGGACACTGAAGCTTTCTTT
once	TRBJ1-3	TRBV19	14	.	CASSTHGFGNTIYF	TGTGCCAGTTCTACCCACGGGTTCGGAAACACCATATATTTT
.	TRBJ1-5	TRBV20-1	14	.	CSALLAGAGKPQHF	TGCAGTGCCCTTCTTGCGGGCGCAGGGAAGCCCCAGCATTTT
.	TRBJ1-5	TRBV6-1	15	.	CASSGMLGATQPQHF	TGTGCCAGCAGTGGTATGTTGGGGGCGACTCAGCCCCAGCATTTT
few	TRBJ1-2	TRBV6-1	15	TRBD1	CASSATGGEGYGYTF	TGTGCCAGCAGTGCGACAGGGGGAGAAGGCTATGGCTACACCTTC
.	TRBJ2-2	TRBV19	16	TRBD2	CASSRGLAGPTGELFF	TGTGCCAGTAGTAGGGGACTAGCGGGGCCTACCGGGGAGCTGTTTTTT
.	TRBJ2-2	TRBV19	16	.	CASTVTIAEGTGELFF	TGTGCCAGTACCGTAACAATCGCGGAAGGAACCGGGGAGCTGTTTTTT
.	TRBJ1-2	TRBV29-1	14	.	CSVEVARGPGGYTF	TGCAGCGTTGAAGTCGCTCGGGGGCCTGGTGGCTACACCTTC
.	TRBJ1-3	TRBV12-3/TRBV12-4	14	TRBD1	CASSEDRGRNTIYF	TGTGCCAGCAGCGAGGACAGGGGTAGAAACACCATATATTTT
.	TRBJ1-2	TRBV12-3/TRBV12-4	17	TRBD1	CASSPPGQGLANYGYTF	TGTGCCAGCAGTCCTCCGGGACAGGGACTAGCTAACTATGGCTACACCTTC
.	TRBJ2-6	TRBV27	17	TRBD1	CASLSTGGLSGANVLTF	TGTGCCAGCTTATCGACAGGGGGACTCTCTGGGGCCAACGTCCTGACTTTC
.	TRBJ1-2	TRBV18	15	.	CASSPENSDGYGYTF	TGTGCCAGCTCACCAGAGAATAGTGACGGCTATGGCTACACCTTC
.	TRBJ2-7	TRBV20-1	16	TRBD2	CSARDGGSGGPYEQYF	TGCAGTGCTAGAGATGGGGGGAGCGGGGGGCCTTACGAGCAGTACTTC
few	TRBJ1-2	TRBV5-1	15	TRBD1	CASSLEEGAGYGYTF	TGCGCCAGCAGCTTGGAGGAGGGGGCGGGCTATGGCTACACCTTC
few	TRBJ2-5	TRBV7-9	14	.	CASSYRGSRETQYF	TGTGCCAGCAGCTACCGGGGATCTCGTGAGACCCAGTACTTC
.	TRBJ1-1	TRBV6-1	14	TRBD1	CASSDQTGGRVAFF	TGTGCCAGCAGTGACCAGACAGGGGGTAGGGTAGCTTTCTTT
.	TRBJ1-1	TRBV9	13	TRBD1	CASSFGQGTEAFF	TGTGCCAGCAGCTTCGGACAGGGCACTGAAGCTTTCTTT
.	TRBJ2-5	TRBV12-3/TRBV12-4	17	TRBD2	CASSSGTSGGGSETQYF	TGTGCCAGCAGTTCCGGGACTAGCGGGGGGGGCAGTGAGACCCAGTACTTC